What follows describes a single TCR beta chain. The junction does not match germline at one end; this may be a read error. The CDR3 runs to 15 residues. In germline, CDR1 is SGHRS, CDR2 YFSETQ. A J-beta primer mix and a sample-barcoded 5' primer were used in a second PCR of roughly 6 to 12 cycles. TCRdb fed the 5' RACE reads into MiXCR, producing one record per CDR3 protein. The profile covers some 1 million distinct CDR3 sequences, with around 43% appearing a single time and over 15% taken by the ten largest. The data stem from a study of blood T cells in healthy people across ages. The sequencing input was blood. This chain connects TRBV5-1 to TRBJ2-3, with 8 bases aligning to TRBD1. This TCR derives from a woman aged 60 to 75 in good health. The CDR3 protein is CAGSIGQGVTDTQYF. CDR3 bases: TGCGCCGGCAGCATAGGACAGGGCGTGACAGATACGCAGTATTTT.